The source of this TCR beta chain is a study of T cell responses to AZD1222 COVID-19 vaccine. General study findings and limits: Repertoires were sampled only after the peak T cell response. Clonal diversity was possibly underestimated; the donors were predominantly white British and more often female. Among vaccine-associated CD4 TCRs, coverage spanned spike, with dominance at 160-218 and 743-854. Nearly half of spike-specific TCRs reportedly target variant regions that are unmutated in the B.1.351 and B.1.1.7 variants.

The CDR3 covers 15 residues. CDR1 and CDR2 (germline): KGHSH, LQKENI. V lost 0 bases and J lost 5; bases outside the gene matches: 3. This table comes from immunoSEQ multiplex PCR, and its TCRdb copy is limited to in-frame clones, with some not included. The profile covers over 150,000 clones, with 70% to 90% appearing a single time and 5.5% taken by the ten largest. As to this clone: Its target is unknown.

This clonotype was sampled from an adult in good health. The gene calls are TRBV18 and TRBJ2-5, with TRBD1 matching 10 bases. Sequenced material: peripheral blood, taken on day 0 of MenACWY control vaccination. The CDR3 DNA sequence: TGTGCCAGCTCACCACCGACAGGGGGCAGGGAGACCCAGTACTTC. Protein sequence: CASSPPTGGRETQYF.